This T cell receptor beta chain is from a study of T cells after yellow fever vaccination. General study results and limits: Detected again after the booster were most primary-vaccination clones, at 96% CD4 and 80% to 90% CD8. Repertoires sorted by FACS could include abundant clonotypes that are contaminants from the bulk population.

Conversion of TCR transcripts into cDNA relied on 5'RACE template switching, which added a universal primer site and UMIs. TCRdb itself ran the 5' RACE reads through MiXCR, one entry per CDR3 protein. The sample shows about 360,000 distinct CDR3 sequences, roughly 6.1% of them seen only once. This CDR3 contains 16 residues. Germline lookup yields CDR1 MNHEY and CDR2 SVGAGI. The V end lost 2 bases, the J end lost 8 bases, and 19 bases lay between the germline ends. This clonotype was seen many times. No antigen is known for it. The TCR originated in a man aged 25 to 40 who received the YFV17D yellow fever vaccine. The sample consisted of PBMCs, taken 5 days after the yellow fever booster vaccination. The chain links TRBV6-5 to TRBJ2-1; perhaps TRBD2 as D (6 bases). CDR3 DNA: TGTGCCAGCAGTTACGGGGCGGGACCCTCGGGGGATGAGCAGTTCTTC. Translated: CASSYGAGPSGDEQFF.